This TCR beta chain derives from a study of control samples from healthy donors and cancer patients. TCRdb's copy holds only in-frame clones and misses some; the assay was immunoSEQ multiplex PCR. The data show 150,000 to 200,000 clones, roughly 88% seen once. The CDR3 is made up of 14 amino acids. Trimming took 5 bases from V and 1 from J, leaving 8 bases between them. Per the germline V gene, CDR1 is MGHRA and CDR2 is YSYEKL. The rearrangement joins TRBV4-1 to TRBJ2-2; D may be TRBD2 (5 bases). Sequenced input: blood. The TCR originated in a woman in her twenties or thirties in good health. CDR3: CASSDRGNTGELFF. Here the CDR3 DNA reads TGCGCCAGCAGCGATCGGGGGAACACCGGGGAGCTGTTTTTT.